The rows below give T cell receptor beta chains drawn from one sample of a study of blood T cell repertoires in COVID-19. Profiled with immunoSEQ multiplex PCR; TCRdb holds only in-frame clones, not every one. The sample includes tens of thousands of clones, roughly four fifths of them seen just once. The sequenced material came from peripheral blood. The receptors were sampled from a man between 65 and 85 years old with active COVID-19. CDR3s leave out the opening cysteine and the closing phenylalanine or tryptophan. Fields, in order: CDR3 protein, V gene, J gene.

CDR3 protein: AWTTGENSPLH
V gene: TRBV30
J gene: TRBJ1-6

CDR3 protein: STGDSQPQH
V gene: TRBV20-1
J gene: TRBJ1-5

CDR3 protein: ATSDGASNTGELF
V gene: TRBV24-1
J gene: TRBJ2-2

CDR3 protein: ASSYSGGATDTQY
V gene: TRBV6-2/TRBV6-3
J gene: TRBJ2-3

CDR3 protein: ASSPGTGKLGTEAF
V gene: TRBV18
J gene: TRBJ1-1

CDR3 protein: ASSLVRDYGYT
V gene: TRBV7-2
J gene: TRBJ1-2

CDR3 protein: ATSIQRGTLQRYYEQY
V gene: TRBV24-1
J gene: TRBJ2-7

CDR3 protein: ASSEGGRFGEQY
V gene: TRBV2
J gene: TRBJ2-7

CDR3 protein: ASSLAGGTSYGYT
V gene: TRBV5-1
J gene: TRBJ1-2

CDR3 protein: ASSPQRDQPQH
V gene: TRBV4-2
J gene: TRBJ1-5

CDR3 protein: ASSLFTGGSYNEQF
V gene: TRBV7-6
J gene: TRBJ2-1

CDR3 protein: ASRTGESTGELF
V gene: TRBV5-5
J gene: TRBJ2-2

CDR3 protein: ASSKRQVGYGYT
V gene: TRBV5-1
J gene: TRBJ1-2

CDR3 protein: ASSITSSRQETQY
V gene: TRBV19
J gene: TRBJ2-5

CDR3 protein: ASSQDVGGNGYEQY
V gene: TRBV4-3
J gene: TRBJ2-7

CDR3 protein: ASRLGHSSSSPLH
V gene: TRBV7-2
J gene: TRBJ1-6

CDR3 protein: ASRPQGSTNEKLF
V gene: TRBV7-2
J gene: TRBJ1-4

CDR3 protein: ASSGGTAALPIWEQY
V gene: TRBV2
J gene: TRBJ2-7

CDR3 protein: ASSVMGDQPQH
V gene: TRBV2
J gene: TRBJ1-5

CDR3 protein: ASSLRSGRDTQY
V gene: TRBV7-2
J gene: TRBJ2-3

CDR3 protein: SVVGMTGYETQY
V gene: TRBV29-1
J gene: TRBJ2-5

CDR3 protein: ASSLAGTGQRTGELF
V gene: TRBV7-8
J gene: TRBJ2-2

CDR3 protein: ASSYRGTGMNTEAF
V gene: TRBV6-5
J gene: TRBJ1-1

CDR3 protein: ASSLGENTEAF
V gene: TRBV5-4
J gene: TRBJ1-1

CDR3 protein: ASSQVPGEGTEAF
V gene: TRBV4-1
J gene: TRBJ1-1

CDR3 protein: ASSQRQGAAPEQY
V gene: TRBV18
J gene: TRBJ2-7

CDR3 protein: ASSQDVAGTEAF
V gene: TRBV4-3
J gene: TRBJ1-1

CDR3 protein: ASRKGQNTGELF
V gene: TRBV7-3
J gene: TRBJ2-2

CDR3 protein: ASSQTTYISGNTIY
V gene: TRBV3-1/TRBV3-2
J gene: TRBJ1-3

CDR3 protein: AISESGYEQY
V gene: TRBV10-3
J gene: TRBJ2-7

CDR3 protein: ASTRLAGSQETQY
V gene: TRBV6-5
J gene: TRBJ2-5

CDR3 protein: ASSAGGSDTIY
V gene: TRBV2
J gene: TRBJ1-3

CDR3 protein: ASSTGTYGYT
V gene: TRBV5-6
J gene: TRBJ1-2

CDR3 protein: ASSLRESYSGANVLT
V gene: TRBV7-2
J gene: TRBJ2-6

CDR3 protein: ASSRDRGATNEKLF
V gene: TRBV9
J gene: TRBJ1-4

CDR3 protein: AWSWGYGTGFDEQY
V gene: TRBV30
J gene: TRBJ2-7

CDR3 protein: ASRGQNYNSPLH
V gene: TRBV19
J gene: TRBJ1-6

CDR3 protein: ASSVGHVNTGELF
V gene: TRBV5-1
J gene: TRBJ2-2

CDR3 protein: ASSQAFVPANQPQH
V gene: TRBV4-1
J gene: TRBJ1-5

CDR3 protein: ASSEGPTQETQY
V gene: TRBV2
J gene: TRBJ2-5

CDR3 protein: ASSVTTGNRADTQY
V gene: TRBV9
J gene: TRBJ2-3

CDR3 protein: ASSFRLAGLGSYNEQF
V gene: TRBV7-8
J gene: TRBJ2-1

CDR3 protein: ASSFTGASYGYT
V gene: TRBV7-9
J gene: TRBJ1-2

CDR3 protein: ASSRDRGRGYEQY
V gene: TRBV25-1
J gene: TRBJ2-7

CDR3 protein: ASSPKGGDTGELF
V gene: TRBV5-5
J gene: TRBJ2-2

CDR3 protein: ASSPPPPTTEAF
V gene: TRBV5-6
J gene: TRBJ1-1